This TCR beta chain was captured in a study of shared clonotypes between healthy human individuals. Study findings and constraints: Sequencing depth was a factor that was expected to affect clonotype sharing among donors. Incomplete sequencing of sorted subsets was indicated by rarefaction despite large depth.

Donors, without exception, were Caucasian adults residing in Nashville, Tennessee. The sample holds a few counts of this clone. Its cognate antigen is unknown. The test was conducted at deep level. TCRdb keeps only in-frame clones here, not all; method: immunoSEQ multiplex PCR. The sample contains 640,000 or so clones, less than 80% of which appear only once. The source of this sequence is a woman in her 30s in good health. The sample consisted of memory CD4+ T cells sorted from blood. The subset denotes: CD45RA-negative fraction.

CDR3 loop: CASRSGTGGLDYTF. The CDR3 DNA reads TGCGCCAGCAGATCCGGGACAGGAGGCTTGGACTACACCTTC. This chain joins TRBV5-1 and TRBJ1-2, with 8 bases aligning to TRBD1. CDR3 size: 14 residues. V lost 5 bases and J lost 10; bases outside the gene matches: 13. Germline values: CDR1 SGHRS, CDR2 YFSETQ.